This record looks at one T cell receptor (beta chain) sequence and its context. This entry belongs to a study of blood T cell repertoires in COVID-19. Study information: Italy, Spain and the United States were the sources of the convalescent and acute COVID-19 samples. From T cells, B-cell-depleted T cells, or PBMCs came the material, which was cDNA or gDNA.

The CDR3 totals 9 residues. In the source study's methods: Amplification of reference gene primers was used by the study to estimate nucleated cell counts. The table came from immunoSEQ multiplex PCR; TCRdb's copy has only in-frame clones and leaves some out. The V and J calls and clone size are taken from that table; D and trimming were inferred from the DNA. The table shows 150,000 to 200,000 clones, with 88% occurring only once. Sample: peripheral blood. The source is a man in his 60s with acute or convalescent COVID-19. The gene calls are TRBV23-1 and TRBJ1-2; D is unclear. TRBV23-1 is an ORF, and what it does is uncertain. The CDR3 DNA reads as TGCGCGTCTCCTTATGGCTACACCTTC. Its translation: CASPYGYTF.